This T cell receptor beta chain derives from a study of shared clonotypes between healthy human individuals. Study-wide results and caveats: A few donors shared 4.5% to 6.5% of their naive CD4 clonotypes.

In the case of this clone: What it binds is not known.

Using immunoSEQ multiplex PCR, the repertoire was profiled, and TCRdb retains in-frame clones only, with some absent. The repertoire holds about 1 million clones, around four fifths seen once, with approximately 1.5% in the top ten. CDR3 length: 17 amino acids. CDR1 and CDR2 (germline): LNHDA, SQIVND (reference sequence). V lost 7 bases to trimming and J lost 0 bases; unmatched junction nucleotides: 11. This receptor was identified in a man aged 18 to 29 in good health. The V and J genes are TRBV19 and TRBJ2-1; 8 bases agree with TRBD1. What was sequenced was memory CD4+ T cells sorted from blood. The subset denotes: CD45RA-negative fraction. This CDR3 is CASTPARGLSSYNEQFF. In DNA form, the CDR3 reads TGTGCCAGTACCCCGGCCAGGGGGCTAAGCTCCTACAATGAGCAGTTCTTC.